This T cell receptor (beta chain) emerged from a study of T cell responses to AZD1222 COVID-19 vaccine. This clone was recorded only once. Sequencing was performed with immunoSEQ multiplex PCR; in TCRdb, only in-frame clones are kept and a portion is missing. This sample yields 55,000 to 80,000 clones, of which roughly 84% are seen a single time; 8% to 10% belongs to the top ten. V shed 5 bases and J shed 9 bases, with 13 bases lying between them. CDR3 length equals 12 residues. The specimen was peripheral blood, collected on day 0 of AZD1222 vaccination. V usage is TRBV12-3 or TRBV12-4 and J usage is TRBJ1-1, with a tentative D call TRBD1 (5 bases). This TCR was sampled from an adult in good health. The CDR3 coding sequence is TGTGCCAGCAGTGGGGACCTGGGCAAAGCTTTCTTT. Protein sequence: CASSGDLGKAFF.